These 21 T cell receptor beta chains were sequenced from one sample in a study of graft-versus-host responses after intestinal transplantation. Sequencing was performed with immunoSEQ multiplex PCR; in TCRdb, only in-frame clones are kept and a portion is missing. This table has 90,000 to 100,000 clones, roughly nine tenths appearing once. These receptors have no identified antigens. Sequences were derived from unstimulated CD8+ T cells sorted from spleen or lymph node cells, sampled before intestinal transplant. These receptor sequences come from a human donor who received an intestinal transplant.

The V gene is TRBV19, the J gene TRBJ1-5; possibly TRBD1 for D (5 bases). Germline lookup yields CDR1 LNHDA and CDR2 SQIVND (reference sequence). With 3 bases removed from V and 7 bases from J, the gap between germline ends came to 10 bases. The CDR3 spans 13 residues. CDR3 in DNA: TGTGCCAGTAGTATTGGAGGGGTCCAGCCCCAGCATTTT. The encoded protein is CASSIGGVQPQHF.

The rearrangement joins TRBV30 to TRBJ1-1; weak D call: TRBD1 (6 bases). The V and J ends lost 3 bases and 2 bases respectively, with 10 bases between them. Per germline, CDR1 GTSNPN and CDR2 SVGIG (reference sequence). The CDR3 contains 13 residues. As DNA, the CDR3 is TGTGCCTGGAGAATACAGGGAAACACTGAAGCTTTCTTT. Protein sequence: CAWRIQGNTEAFF.

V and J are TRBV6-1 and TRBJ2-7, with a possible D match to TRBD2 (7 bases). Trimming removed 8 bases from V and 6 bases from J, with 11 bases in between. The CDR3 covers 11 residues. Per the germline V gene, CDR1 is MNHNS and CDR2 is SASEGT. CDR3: CASLGGAEQYF. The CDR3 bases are TGTGCCAGCCTAGGGGGGGCCGAGCAGTACTTC.

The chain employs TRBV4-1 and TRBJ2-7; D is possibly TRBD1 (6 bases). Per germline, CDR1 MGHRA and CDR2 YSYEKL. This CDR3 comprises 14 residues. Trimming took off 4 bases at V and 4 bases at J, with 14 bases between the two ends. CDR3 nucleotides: TGCGCCAGCAGCCCTCGGGACATCGGGTACGAGCAGTACTTC. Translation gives CASSPRDIGYEQYF.

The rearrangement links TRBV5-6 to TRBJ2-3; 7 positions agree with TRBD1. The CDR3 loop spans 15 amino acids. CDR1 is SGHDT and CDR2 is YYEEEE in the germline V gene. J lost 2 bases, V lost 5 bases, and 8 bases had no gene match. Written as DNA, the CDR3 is TGTGCCAGCAGGGTTGGACAGGCGTTCACAGATACGCAGTATTTT. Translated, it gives CASRVGQAFTDTQYF.

This CDR3 is CAIRTSGNNEQFF. The DNA for the CDR3 is TGTGCCATCCGGACTAGCGGGAACAATGAGCAGTTCTTC. The chain recombines TRBV10-3 with TRBJ2-1; 12 bases agree with TRBD2. Germline CDR1 reads ENHRY; CDR2 reads SYGVKD. The CDR3 extends over 13 amino acids. The V and J ends lost 8 bases and 5 bases, in that order; junction bases with no gene match: 1.

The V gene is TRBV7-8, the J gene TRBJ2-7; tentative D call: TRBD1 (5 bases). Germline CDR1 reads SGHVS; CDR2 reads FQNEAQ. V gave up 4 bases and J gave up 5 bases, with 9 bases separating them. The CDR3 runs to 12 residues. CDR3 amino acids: CASSSSGNEQYF. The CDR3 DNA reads TGTGCCAGCAGCTCCTCAGGGAACGAGCAGTACTTC.

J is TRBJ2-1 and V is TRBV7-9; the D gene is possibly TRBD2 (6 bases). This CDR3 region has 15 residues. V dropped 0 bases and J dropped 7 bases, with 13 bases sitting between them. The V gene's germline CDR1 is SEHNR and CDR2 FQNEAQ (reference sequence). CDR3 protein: CASSLAGLGGNEQFF. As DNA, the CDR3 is TGTGCCAGCAGCTTAGCGGGCTTGGGGGGTAATGAGCAGTTCTTC.

The CDR3 is CASSQDPTGVYGYTF. The CDR3 DNA reads TGCGCCAGCAGCCAAGATCCGACAGGGGTCTATGGCTACACCTTC. This chain links TRBV4-3 with TRBJ1-2, with 8 bases aligning to TRBD1. CDR3 length: 15 amino acids. Germline V lookup: CDR1 LGHNA, CDR2 YSLEER. With V trimmed by 0 bases and J by 4 bases, 4 bases remained unmatched.

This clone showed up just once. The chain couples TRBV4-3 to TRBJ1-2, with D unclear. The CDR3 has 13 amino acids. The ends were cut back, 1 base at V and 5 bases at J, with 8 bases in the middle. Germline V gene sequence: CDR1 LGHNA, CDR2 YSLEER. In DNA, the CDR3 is TGCGCCAGCAGCCAAGTAGGAGGGTATGGCTACACCTTC. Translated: CASSQVGGYGYTF.

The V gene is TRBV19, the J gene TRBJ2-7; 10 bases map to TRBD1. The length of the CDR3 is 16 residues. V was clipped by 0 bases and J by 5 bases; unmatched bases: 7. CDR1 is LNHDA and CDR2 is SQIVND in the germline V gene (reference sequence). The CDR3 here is CASSIDGTGTGDEQYF. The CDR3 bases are TGTGCCAGTAGTATAGATGGGACAGGGACAGGGGACGAGCAGTACTTC.

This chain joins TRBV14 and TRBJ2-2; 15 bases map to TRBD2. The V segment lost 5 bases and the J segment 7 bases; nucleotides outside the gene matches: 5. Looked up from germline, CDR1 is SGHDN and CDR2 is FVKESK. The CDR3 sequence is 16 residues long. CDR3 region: CASSGTSGRRGGELFF. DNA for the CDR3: TGTGCCAGCAGCGGGACTAGCGGGAGGAGAGGCGGGGAGCTGTTTTTT.

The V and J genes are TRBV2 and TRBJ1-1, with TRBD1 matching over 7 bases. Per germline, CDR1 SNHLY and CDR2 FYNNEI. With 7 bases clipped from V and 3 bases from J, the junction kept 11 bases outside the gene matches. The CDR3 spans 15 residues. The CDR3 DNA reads TGTGCCAGCAAGAGGGACAGCGATGAGGACACTGAAGCTTTCTTT. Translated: CASKRDSDEDTEAFF.

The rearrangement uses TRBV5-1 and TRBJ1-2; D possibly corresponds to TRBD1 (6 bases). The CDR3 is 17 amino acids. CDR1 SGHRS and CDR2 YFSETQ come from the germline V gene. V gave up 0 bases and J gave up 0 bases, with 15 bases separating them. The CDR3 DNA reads TGCGCCAGCAGCTTGGGAAGGGGGTACGACACTAACTATGGCTACACCTTC. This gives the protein CASSLGRGYDTNYGYTF.

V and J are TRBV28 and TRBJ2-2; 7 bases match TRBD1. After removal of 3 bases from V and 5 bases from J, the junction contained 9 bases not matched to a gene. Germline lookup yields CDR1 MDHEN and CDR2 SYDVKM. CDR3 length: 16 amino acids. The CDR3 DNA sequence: TGTGCCAGCAGTTTCGGTATCCCACAGGGGACCGGGGAGCTGTTTTTT. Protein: CASSFGIPQGTGELFF.

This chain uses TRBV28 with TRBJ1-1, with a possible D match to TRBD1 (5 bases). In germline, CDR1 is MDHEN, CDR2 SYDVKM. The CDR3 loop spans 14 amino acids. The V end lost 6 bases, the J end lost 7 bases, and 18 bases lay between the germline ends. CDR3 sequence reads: CASSLGPQGGEAFF. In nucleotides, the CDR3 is TGTGCCAGCAGCCTCGGACCCCAGGGAGGTGAAGCTTTCTTT.

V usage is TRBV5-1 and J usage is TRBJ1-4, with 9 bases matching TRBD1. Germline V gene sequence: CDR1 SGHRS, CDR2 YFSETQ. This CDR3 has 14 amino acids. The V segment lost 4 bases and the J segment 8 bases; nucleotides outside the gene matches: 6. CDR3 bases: TGCGCCAGCAGCGAAGACAGGGGGGGAGAAAAACTGTTTTTT. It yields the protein CASSEDRGGEKLFF. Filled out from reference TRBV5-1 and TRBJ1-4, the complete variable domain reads KAGVTQTPRYLIKTRGQQVTLSCSPISGHRSVSWYQQTPGQGLQFLFEYFSETQRNKGNFPGRFSGRQFSNSRSEMNVSTLELGDSALYLCASSEDRGGEKLFFGSGTQLSVL.

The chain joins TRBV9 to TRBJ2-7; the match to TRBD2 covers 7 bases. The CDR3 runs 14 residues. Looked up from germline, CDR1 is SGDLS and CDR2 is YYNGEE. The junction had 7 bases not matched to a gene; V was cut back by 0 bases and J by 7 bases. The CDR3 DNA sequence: TGTGCCAGCAGCGTAGGCGCAGCGGGATGGGAGCAGTACTTC. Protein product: CASSVGAAGWEQYF.

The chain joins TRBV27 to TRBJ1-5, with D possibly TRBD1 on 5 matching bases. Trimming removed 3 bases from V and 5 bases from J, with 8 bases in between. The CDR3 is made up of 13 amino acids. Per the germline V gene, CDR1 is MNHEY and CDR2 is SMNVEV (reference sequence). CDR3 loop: CASSLGQYQPQHF. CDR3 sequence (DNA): TGTGCCAGCAGTTTGGGGCAGTATCAGCCCCAGCATTTT.

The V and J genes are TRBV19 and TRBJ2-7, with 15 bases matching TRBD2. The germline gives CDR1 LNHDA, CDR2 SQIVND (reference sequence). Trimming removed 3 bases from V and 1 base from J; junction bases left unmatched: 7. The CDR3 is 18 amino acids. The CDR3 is CASSISGTSGRRSYEQYF. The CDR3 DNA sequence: TGTGCCAGTAGTATCTCCGGGACTAGCGGGAGGCGATCCTACGAGCAGTACTTC.

CDR3 loop: CASSLVGLAGRDTQYF. The DNA for the CDR3 is TGCGCCAGCAGCTTGGTAGGACTAGCGGGCCGAGATACGCAGTATTTT. The V call is TRBV5-1, the J call TRBJ2-3, with TRBD2 identical over 11 bases. CDR1 is SGHRS, CDR2 YFSETQ, per germline. Trimming removed 0 bases from V and 5 bases from J; junction bases left unmatched: 5. The CDR3 runs to 16 residues.